This T cell receptor (beta chain) was identified during a study of T cell changes during pregnancy in multiple sclerosis (dated by TCRdb to about 2019). Regarding the study in general: Changes in the T cell repertoire over the course of pregnancy were examined in this study in women with multiple sclerosis.

The library was obtained by the immunoSEQ multiplex PCR assay. The table comes from immuneACCESS by way of TCRdb, which keeps in-frame sequences with V and J called. Part of the clones is missing from these tables; in studies checked, under half for an unresolved V gene and the rest for unknown reasons. The sample table contains 40,000 to 50,000 clones; only one count was recorded for roughly 87% of them. In total, the top ten clones hold more than 0.6% of the sample. A word on this clone: Its antigen has not been determined. No base-level quality is on record; no much larger clone is a single base apart.

The CDR1 and CDR2 encoded by the germline V gene (reference sequence) are SEHNR and FQNEAQ. CDR3 length: 15 amino acids, cysteine to phenylalanine. Just the 45-base CDR3 DNA is kept, in frame starting at base 1. The germline ends are 16 bases apart after V is trimmed by 5 bases and J by 2 bases. The receptor's source is a female donor with multiple sclerosis, enrolled in a pregnancy study. This sequence uses TRBV7-9 and TRBJ2-7; tentative D gene TRBD2, with 5 bases matching. Here the sequenced sample was CD4+ T cells from peripheral blood mononuclear cells, taken in the first trimester of pregnancy. The DNA is as follows: TGTGCCAGCAGCCCCACTAGAAAACCCACCTACGAGCAGTACTTC. Translated, this gives CASSPTRKPTYEQYF. Where the CDR3 stops, the reference TRBV7-9 and TRBJ2-7 genes take over; the full variable domain is DTGVSQNPRHKITKRGQNVTFRCDPISEHNRLYWYRQTLGQGPEFLTYFQNEAQLEKSRLLSDRFSAERPKGSFSTLEIQRTEQGDSAMYLCASSPTRKPTYEQYFGPGTRLTVT.